The rows below give T cell receptor beta chains drawn from one sample of a study of cytotoxic CD8 clonotypes in ibrutinib-treated CLL. Generated by immunoSEQ multiplex PCR, the TCRdb table keeps only in-frame clones and is missing some. The sample records around 250,000 clones, 70% being singletons. The specimen comprised PBMCs, sampled after 24 months of ibrutinib treatment. Receptor source: a human donor with chronic lymphocytic leukemia. Each CDR3 is given with its conserved first and last residue. A D gene is named only where the DNA matches it firmly. The size of a clone is reported for some rows only, either as once, few or many, or as a class for expanded clones.

j_call: TRBJ1-1
d_call: TRBD1
v_call: TRBV6-5
cdr3_length: 15
clone_size: .
cdr3_nt: TGTGCCAGCAAATGGACAGGGGGCTTCCCCACTGAAGCTTTCTTT
cdr3_aa: CASKWTGGFPTEAFF

j_call: TRBJ1-2
d_call: TRBD1
v_call: TRBV29-1
cdr3_length: 13
clone_size: .
cdr3_nt: TGCAGCGTCCGTGTGACAGGGGTGAGTGGCTACACCTTC
cdr3_aa: CSVRVTGVSGYTF

j_call: TRBJ2-3
d_call: TRBD2
v_call: TRBV27
cdr3_length: 15
clone_size: .
cdr3_nt: TGTGCCAGCAGTTCCCCGGGACTAGCCACAGATACGCAGTATTTT
cdr3_aa: CASSSPGLATDTQYF

j_call: TRBJ2-1
d_call: TRBD1
v_call: TRBV27
cdr3_length: 16
clone_size: .
cdr3_nt: TGTGCCAGCAGTACCCGGACAGGGAGCTCCTACAATGAGCAGTTCTTC
cdr3_aa: CASSTRTGSSYNEQFF

j_call: TRBJ1-4
d_call: .
v_call: TRBV2
cdr3_length: 11
clone_size: .
cdr3_nt: TGTGCCAGCACCCAGACAGAAAAACTGTTTTTT
cdr3_aa: CASTQTEKLFF

j_call: TRBJ2-1
d_call: .
v_call: TRBV29-1
cdr3_length: 13
clone_size: .
cdr3_nt: TGCAGCGTTGACCCCGACGGGACCGATGAGCAGTTCTTC
cdr3_aa: CSVDPDGTDEQFF

j_call: TRBJ2-7
d_call: .
v_call: TRBV5-1
cdr3_length: 13
clone_size: few
cdr3_nt: TGCGCCAGCAGCTTCGGAGGGAGCCTGGAGCAGTACTTC
cdr3_aa: CASSFGGSLEQYF

j_call: TRBJ2-7
d_call: .
v_call: TRBV4-3
cdr3_length: 16
clone_size: .
cdr3_nt: TGCGCCAGCAGCCAAGATCGGAGGGGGGATACCTACGAGCAGTACTTC
cdr3_aa: CASSQDRRGDTYEQYF

j_call: TRBJ2-7
d_call: .
v_call: TRBV7-7
cdr3_length: 15
clone_size: .
cdr3_nt: TGTGCTAGCAGCTTAGCGCTGGGGACAACCTACGAGCAGTACTTC
cdr3_aa: CASSLALGTTYEQYF

j_call: TRBJ2-2
d_call: TRBD2
v_call: TRBV2
cdr3_length: 16
clone_size: once
cdr3_nt: TGTGCCAGCAGTGAATGGGGTAGCGGGAGTTCCGGGGAGCTGTTTTTT
cdr3_aa: CASSEWGSGSSGELFF

j_call: TRBJ2-7
d_call: .
v_call: TRBV19
cdr3_length: 15
clone_size: .
cdr3_nt: TGTGCCAGTTCCCCCAAATCCCAGGGAACCTACGAGCAGTACTTC
cdr3_aa: CASSPKSQGTYEQYF

j_call: TRBJ2-7
d_call: TRBD2
v_call: TRBV9
cdr3_length: 15
clone_size: .
cdr3_nt: TGTGCCAGCAGCGAGGGACTAGCGGGAGGATACGAGCAGTACTTC
cdr3_aa: CASSEGLAGGYEQYF

j_call: TRBJ2-5
d_call: .
v_call: TRBV5-1
cdr3_length: 12
clone_size: .
cdr3_nt: TGCGCCAGCAGAGTGGACTGGGAGACCCAGTACTTC
cdr3_aa: CASRVDWETQYF

j_call: TRBJ2-7
d_call: TRBD1
v_call: TRBV6-6
cdr3_length: 14
clone_size: .
cdr3_nt: TGTGCCAGCAGTTACATGGGACAGTCCTACGAGCAGTACTTC
cdr3_aa: CASSYMGQSYEQYF

j_call: TRBJ2-7
d_call: TRBD1
v_call: TRBV10-3
cdr3_length: 14
clone_size: .
cdr3_nt: TGTGCCATCAGAGGGGACAGGGATAACTACGAGCAGTACTTC
cdr3_aa: CAIRGDRDNYEQYF

j_call: TRBJ1-3
d_call: TRBD1
v_call: TRBV7-8
cdr3_length: 15
clone_size: .
cdr3_nt: TGTGCCAGCAGCTTAGGGTCAGGGGGTGGAAACACCATATATTTT
cdr3_aa: CASSLGSGGGNTIYF

j_call: TRBJ2-7
d_call: TRBD1
v_call: TRBV7-9
cdr3_length: 15
clone_size: few
cdr3_nt: TGTGCCAGCAGCCTAAGCGGGACAGGGGTTTACGAGCAGTACTTC
cdr3_aa: CASSLSGTGVYEQYF

j_call: TRBJ1-1
d_call: TRBD1
v_call: TRBV28
cdr3_length: 11
clone_size: .
cdr3_nt: TGTGCCAGCAGTAGGGGACAGGGCGCTTTCTTT
cdr3_aa: CASSRGQGAFF

j_call: TRBJ2-2
d_call: TRBD1
v_call: TRBV14
cdr3_length: 15
clone_size: .
cdr3_nt: TGTGCCAGCAGCCAGGGACAGTGGAACACCGGGGAGCTGTTTTTT
cdr3_aa: CASSQGQWNTGELFF

j_call: TRBJ1-1
d_call: .
v_call: TRBV6-5
cdr3_length: 14
clone_size: .
cdr3_nt: TGTGCCAGCAGTTTTCACAGGGTAGGCACTGAAGCTTTCTTT
cdr3_aa: CASSFHRVGTEAFF

j_call: TRBJ2-7
d_call: .
v_call: TRBV6-5
cdr3_length: 13
clone_size: .
cdr3_nt: TGTGCCAGCAGTTACTCAGTCGGGAACGAGCAGTACTTC
cdr3_aa: CASSYSVGNEQYF

j_call: TRBJ2-5
d_call: TRBD1
v_call: TRBV4-3
cdr3_length: 13
clone_size: .
cdr3_nt: TGCGCCAGCCGAGACAGGGGGCAAGAGACCCAGTACTTC
cdr3_aa: CASRDRGQETQYF